The T cell receptor (beta chain) under discussion was sequenced for a study of T-cell reconstitution after alpha-beta-depleted transplantation in children. Overall study results and limits: Reportedly, roughly two months post-transplant, alpha-beta T cells arose from several hundred expanded graft clones. Surviving recipient T cells and thymic progenitors produced the high day-60 TCRbeta diversity seen in some patients. Newly made T cells mostly supplied T-cell counts and diversity one year after transplant.

Preparation of the TCRbeta library involved a method that used unique molecular identifiers. TCRdb reprocessed the PCR reads via MiXCR and lists one record per CDR3 protein. The table records 670,000 or so distinct CDR3 sequences, around 12% of them present only once. This clonotype was seen repeatedly, ten times or more. Its antigen is unknown. Trimming removed 3 bases from V and 2 bases from J, with 9 bases in between. CDR1 is SGHAT, CDR2 FQNNGV, per germline. The length of the CDR3 is 14 residues. This chain links TRBV11-2 with TRBJ2-3, with a tentative D call TRBD1 (5 bases). The clonotype originates from a girl between 2 and 10 years old with congenital amegakaryocytic thrombocytopenia, due to receive a stem cell transplant. This material consisted of PBMCs, taken before TCRalphabeta/CD19-depleted stem cell transplant. CDR3 nucleotide sequence: TGTGCCAGCAGCTTCATCAGGGACACAGATACGCAGTATTTT. Protein sequence: CASSFIRDTDTQYF.